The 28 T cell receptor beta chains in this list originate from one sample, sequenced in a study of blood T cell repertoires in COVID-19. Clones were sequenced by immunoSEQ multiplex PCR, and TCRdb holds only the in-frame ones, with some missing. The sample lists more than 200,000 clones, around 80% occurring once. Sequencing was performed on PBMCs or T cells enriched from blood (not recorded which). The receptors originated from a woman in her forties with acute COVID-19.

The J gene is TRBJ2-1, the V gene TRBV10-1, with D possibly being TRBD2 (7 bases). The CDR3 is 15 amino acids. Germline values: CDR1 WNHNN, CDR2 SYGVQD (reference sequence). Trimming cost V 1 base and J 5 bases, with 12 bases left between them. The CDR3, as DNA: TGCGCCAGCAGTGAGTGGCGGGGGCCGAACAATGAGCAGTTCTTC. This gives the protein CASSEWRGPNNEQFF.

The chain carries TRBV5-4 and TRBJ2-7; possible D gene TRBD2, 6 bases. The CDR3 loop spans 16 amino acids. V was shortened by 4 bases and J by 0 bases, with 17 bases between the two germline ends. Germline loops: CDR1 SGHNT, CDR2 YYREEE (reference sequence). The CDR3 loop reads CASSPRGSGVSYEQYF. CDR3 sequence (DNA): TGTGCCAGCAGCCCCCGGGGTAGCGGAGTCTCCTACGAGCAGTACTTC.

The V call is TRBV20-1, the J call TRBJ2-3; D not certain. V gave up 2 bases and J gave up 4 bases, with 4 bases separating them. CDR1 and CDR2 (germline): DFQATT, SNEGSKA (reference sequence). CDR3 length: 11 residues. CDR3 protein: CSARFADTQYF. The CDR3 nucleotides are TGCAGTGCTAGATTCGCAGATACGCAGTATTTT.

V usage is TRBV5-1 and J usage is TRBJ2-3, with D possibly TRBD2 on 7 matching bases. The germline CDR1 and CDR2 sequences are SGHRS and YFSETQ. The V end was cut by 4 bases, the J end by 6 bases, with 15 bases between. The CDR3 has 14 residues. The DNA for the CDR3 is TGCGCCAGCAGCCTTCGGGGGGCCGGGGATACGCAGTATTTT. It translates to CASSLRGAGDTQYF. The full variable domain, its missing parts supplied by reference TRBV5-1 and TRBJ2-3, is KAGVTQTPRYLIKTRGQQVTLSCSPISGHRSVSWYQQTPGQGLQFLFEYFSETQRNKGNFPGRFSGRQFSNSRSEMNVSTLELGDSALYLCASSLRGAGDTQYFGPGTRLTVL.

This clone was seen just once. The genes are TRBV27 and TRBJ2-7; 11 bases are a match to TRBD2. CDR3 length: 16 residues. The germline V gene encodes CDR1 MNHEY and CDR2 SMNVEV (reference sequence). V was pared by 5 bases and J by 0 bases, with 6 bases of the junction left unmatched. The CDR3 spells CASSTLAGGPSYEQYF. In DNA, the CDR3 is TGTGCCAGCAGTACCTTAGCGGGAGGGCCCTCCTACGAGCAGTACTTC.

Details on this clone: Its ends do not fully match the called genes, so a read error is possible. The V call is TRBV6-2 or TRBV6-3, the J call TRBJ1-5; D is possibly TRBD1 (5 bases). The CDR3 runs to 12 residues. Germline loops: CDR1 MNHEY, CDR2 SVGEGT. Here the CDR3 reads CASSNQGRTHLF. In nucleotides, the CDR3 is TGTGCCAGCAGTAATCAGGGTCGTACCCATCTGTTT.

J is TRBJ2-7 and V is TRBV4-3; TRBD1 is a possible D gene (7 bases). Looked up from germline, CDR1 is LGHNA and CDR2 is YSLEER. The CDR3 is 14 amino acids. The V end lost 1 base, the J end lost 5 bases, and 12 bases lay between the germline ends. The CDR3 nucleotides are TGCGCCAGCAGCCAAGCAACCAGGGGGGACGAGCAGTACTTC. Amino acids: CASSQATRGDEQYF.

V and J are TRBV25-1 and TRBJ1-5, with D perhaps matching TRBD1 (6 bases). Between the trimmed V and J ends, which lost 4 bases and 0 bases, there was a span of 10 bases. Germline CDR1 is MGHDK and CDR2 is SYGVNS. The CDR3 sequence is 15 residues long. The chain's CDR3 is CASSGGQFSNQPQHF. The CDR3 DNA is TGTGCCAGCAGTGGCGGACAGTTTAGCAATCAGCCCCAGCATTTT.

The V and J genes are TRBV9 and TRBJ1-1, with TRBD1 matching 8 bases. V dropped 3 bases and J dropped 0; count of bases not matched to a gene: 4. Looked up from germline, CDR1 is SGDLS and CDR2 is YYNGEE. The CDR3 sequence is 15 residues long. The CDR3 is CASSGTGFMNTEAFF. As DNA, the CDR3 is TGTGCCAGCAGCGGGACAGGGTTCATGAACACTGAAGCTTTCTTT.

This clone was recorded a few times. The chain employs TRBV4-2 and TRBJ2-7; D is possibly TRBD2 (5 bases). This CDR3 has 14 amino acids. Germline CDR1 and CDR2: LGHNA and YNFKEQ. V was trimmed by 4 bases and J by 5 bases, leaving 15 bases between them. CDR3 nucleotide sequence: TGTGCCAGCAGCCCGTGGACTGCCGGGAACGAGCAGTACTTC. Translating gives CASSPWTAGNEQYF.

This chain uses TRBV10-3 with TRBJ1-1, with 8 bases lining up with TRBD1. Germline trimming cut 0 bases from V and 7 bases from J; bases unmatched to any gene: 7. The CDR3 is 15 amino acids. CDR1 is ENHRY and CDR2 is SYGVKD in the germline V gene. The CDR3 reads CAISESLQGGGEAFF. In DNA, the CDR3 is TGTGCCATCAGTGAGTCCTTACAGGGGGGAGGTGAAGCTTTCTTT.

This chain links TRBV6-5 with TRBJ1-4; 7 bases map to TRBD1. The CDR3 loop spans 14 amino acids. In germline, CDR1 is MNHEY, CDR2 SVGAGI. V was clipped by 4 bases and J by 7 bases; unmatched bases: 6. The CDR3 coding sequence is TGTGCCAGCAGTTCTACAGGGGATCTTGAAAAACTGTTTTTT. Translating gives CASSSTGDLEKLFF.

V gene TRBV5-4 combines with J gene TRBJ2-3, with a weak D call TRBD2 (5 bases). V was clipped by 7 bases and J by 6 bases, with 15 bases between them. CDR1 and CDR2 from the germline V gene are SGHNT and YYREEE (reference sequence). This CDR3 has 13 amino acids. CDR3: CASSLASWDTQYF. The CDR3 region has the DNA TGTGCCAGCTCCTTGGCTAGCTGGGATACGCAGTATTTT.

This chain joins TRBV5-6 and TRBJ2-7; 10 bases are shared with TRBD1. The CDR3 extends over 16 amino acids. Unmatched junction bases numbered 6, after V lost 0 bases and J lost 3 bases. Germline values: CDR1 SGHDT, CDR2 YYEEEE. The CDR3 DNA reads TGTGCCAGCAGCTTGGGCGGGACAGGGGTCTTCTACGAGCAGTACTTC. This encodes CASSLGGTGVFYEQYF.

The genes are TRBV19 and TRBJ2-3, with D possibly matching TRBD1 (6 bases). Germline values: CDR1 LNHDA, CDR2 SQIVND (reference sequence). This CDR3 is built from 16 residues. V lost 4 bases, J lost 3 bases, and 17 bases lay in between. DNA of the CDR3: TGTGCCAGTAGTAGTCGACAGGCCGCAGGAACAGATACGCAGTATTTT. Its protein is CASSSRQAAGTDTQYF.

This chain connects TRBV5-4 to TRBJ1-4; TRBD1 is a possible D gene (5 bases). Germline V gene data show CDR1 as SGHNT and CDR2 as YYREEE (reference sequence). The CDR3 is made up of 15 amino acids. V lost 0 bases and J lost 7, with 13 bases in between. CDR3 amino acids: CASSLVGREGEKLFF. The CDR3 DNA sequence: TGTGCCAGCAGCTTGGTTGGCAGGGAGGGTGAAAAACTGTTTTTT.

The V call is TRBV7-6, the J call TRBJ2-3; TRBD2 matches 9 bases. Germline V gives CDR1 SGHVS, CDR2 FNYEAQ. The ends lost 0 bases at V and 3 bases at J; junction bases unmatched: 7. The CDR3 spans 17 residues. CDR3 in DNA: TGTGCCAGCAGCTTAGCTTGGCGGGGGGGACGGACAGATACGCAGTATTTT. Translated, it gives CASSLAWRGGRTDTQYF.

CDR3 in amino acids: CSVGRGNEQFF. The CDR3 region has the DNA TGCAGCGTTGGCAGGGGCAATGAGCAGTTCTTC. The J gene is TRBJ2-1, the V gene TRBV29-1, with D possibly matching TRBD1 (6 bases). There are 11 residues in the CDR3. CDR1 is SQVTM, CDR2 ANQGSEA, per germline. V lost 4 bases, J lost 6 bases, and 7 bases lay in between.

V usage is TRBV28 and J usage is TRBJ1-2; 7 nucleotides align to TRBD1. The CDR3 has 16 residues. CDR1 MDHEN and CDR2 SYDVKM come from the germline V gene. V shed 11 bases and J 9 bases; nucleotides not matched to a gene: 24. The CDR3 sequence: CARPPPWTGSPTSYTF. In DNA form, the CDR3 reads TGTGCCCGGCCCCCCCCCTGGACAGGATCCCCTACAAGCTACACCTTC.

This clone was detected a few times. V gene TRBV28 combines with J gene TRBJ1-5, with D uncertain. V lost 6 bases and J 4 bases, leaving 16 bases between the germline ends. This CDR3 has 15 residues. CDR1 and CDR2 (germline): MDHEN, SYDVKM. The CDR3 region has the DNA TGTGCCAGCAGCCCGTTAGAGGCGGCTAATCAGCCCCAGCATTTT. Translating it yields CASSPLEAANQPQHF.

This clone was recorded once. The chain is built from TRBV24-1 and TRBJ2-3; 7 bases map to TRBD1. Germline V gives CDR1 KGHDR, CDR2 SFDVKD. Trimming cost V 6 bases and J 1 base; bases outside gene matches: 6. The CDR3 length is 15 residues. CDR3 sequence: CATSFTGVGTDTQYF. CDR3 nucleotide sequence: TGTGCCACCAGTTTCACAGGGGTGGGCACAGATACGCAGTATTTT.

The chain's CDR3 is CASSSGVTGVKEGYTF. The CDR3, as DNA: TGCGCCAGCAGCTCCGGCGTCACAGGGGTGAAGGAAGGCTACACCTTC. This sequence joins TRBV5-1 and TRBJ1-2, with 7 bases fitting TRBD1. Germline CDR1 and CDR2: SGHRS and YFSETQ. The CDR3 sequence is 16 residues long. V dropped 3 bases and J dropped 8; count of bases not matched to a gene: 16.

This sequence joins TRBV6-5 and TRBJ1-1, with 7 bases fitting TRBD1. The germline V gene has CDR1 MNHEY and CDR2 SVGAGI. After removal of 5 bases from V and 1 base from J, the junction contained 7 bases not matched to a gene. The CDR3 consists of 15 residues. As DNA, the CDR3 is TGTGCCAGCAGTCTCCGGACAGGATGGAACACTGAAGCTTTCTTT. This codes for CASSLRTGWNTEAFF.

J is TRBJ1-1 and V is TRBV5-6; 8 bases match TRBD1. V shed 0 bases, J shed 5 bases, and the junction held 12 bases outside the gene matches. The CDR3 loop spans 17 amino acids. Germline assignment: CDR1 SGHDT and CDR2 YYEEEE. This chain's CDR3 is CASSLASTGAGGTEAFF. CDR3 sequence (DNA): TGTGCCAGCAGCTTGGCTTCGACAGGGGCGGGAGGGACTGAAGCTTTCTTT.

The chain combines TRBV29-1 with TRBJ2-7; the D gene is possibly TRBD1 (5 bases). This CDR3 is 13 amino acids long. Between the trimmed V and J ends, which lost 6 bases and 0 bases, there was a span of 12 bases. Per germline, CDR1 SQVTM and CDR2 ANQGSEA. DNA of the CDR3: TGCAGCGTACAGGATATACTCTCCTACGAGCAGTACTTC. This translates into CSVQDILSYEQYF.

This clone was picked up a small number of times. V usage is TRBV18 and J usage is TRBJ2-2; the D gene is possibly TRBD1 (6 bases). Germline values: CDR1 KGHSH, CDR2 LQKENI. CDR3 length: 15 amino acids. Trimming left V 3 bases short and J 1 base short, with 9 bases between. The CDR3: CASSPQQGNTGELFF. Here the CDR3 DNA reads TGTGCCAGCTCACCCCAACAGGGGAACACCGGGGAGCTGTTTTTT.

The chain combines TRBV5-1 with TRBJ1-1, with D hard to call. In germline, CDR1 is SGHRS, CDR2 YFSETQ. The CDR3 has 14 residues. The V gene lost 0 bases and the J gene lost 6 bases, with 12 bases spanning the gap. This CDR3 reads CASSLGLGGPEAFF. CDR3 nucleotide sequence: TGCGCCAGCAGCTTGGGGCTAGGAGGTCCTGAAGCTTTCTTT.

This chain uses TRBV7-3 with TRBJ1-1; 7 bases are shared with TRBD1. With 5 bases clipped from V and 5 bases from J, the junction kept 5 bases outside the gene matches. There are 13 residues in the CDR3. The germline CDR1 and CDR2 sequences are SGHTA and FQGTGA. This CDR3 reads CASSRQGGTEAFF. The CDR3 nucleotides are TGTGCCAGCAGCCGACAGGGCGGTACTGAAGCTTTCTTT.